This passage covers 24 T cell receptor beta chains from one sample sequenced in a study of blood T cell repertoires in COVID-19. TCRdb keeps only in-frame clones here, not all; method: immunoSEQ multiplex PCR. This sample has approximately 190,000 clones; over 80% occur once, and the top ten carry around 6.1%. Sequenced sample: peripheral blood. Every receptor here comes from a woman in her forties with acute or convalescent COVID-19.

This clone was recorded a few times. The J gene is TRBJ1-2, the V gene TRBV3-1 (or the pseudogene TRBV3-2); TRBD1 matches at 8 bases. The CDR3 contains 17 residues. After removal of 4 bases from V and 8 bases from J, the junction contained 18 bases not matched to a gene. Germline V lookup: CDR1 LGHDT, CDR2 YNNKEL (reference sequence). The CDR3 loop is CASSPLSQTGARYGYTF. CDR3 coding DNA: TGTGCCAGCAGCCCGCTTTCTCAGACAGGGGCCAGATACGGCTACACCTTC.

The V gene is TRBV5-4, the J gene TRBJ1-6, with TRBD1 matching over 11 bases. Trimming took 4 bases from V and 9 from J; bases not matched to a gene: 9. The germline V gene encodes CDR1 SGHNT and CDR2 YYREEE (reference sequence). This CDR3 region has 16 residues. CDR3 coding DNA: TGTGCCAGCAGCGTCCTACTGGGACAGGGGGGTTCACCCCTCCACTTT. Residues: CASSVLLGQGGSPLHF.

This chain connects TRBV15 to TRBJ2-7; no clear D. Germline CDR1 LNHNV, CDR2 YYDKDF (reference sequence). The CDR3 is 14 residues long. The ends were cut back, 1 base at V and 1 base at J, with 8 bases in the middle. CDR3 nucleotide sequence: TGTGCCACCAGCAGAGTTCCTTTGTCCTACGAGCAGTACTTC. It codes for CATSRVPLSYEQYF.

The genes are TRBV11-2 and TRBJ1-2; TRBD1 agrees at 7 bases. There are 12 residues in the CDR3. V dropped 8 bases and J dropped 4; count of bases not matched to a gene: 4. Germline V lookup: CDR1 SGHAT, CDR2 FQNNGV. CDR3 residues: CASRGQIYGYTF. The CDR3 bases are TGTGCCAGCCGGGGACAGATCTATGGCTACACCTTC. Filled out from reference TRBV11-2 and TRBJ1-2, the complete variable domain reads EAGVAQSPRYKIIEKRQSVAFWCNPISGHATLYWYQQILGQGPKLLIQFQNNGVVDDSQLPKDRFSAERLKGVDSTLKIQPAKLEDSAVYLCASRGQIYGYTFGSGTRLTVV.

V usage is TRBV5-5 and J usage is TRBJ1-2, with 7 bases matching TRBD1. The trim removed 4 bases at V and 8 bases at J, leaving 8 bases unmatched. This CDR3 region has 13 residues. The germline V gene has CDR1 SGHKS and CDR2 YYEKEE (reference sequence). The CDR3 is CASSESTGYGYTF. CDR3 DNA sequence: TGTGCCAGCAGCGAATCGACAGGGTACGGCTACACCTTC.

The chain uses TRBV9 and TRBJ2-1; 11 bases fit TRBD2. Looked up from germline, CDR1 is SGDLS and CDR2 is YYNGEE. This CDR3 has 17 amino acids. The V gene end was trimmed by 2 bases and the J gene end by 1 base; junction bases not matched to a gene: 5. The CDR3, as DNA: TGTGCCAGCAGCGTTAGCGGGGGGGCATCTTCCTACAATGAGCAGTTCTTC. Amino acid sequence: CASSVSGGASSYNEQFF.

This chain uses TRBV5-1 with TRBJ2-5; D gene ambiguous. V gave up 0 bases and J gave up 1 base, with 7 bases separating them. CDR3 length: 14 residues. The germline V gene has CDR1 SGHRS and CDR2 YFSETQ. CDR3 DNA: TGCGCCAGCAGCTTGGGGCGGCCCCAAGAGACCCAGTACTTC. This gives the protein CASSLGRPQETQYF.

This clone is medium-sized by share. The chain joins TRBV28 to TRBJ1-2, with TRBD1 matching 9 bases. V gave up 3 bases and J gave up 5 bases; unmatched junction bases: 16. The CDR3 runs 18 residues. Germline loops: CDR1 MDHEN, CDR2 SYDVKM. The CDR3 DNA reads TGTGCCAGCAGTTTTAGGGACAGGGCGCCTATCAACCCTTATGGCTACACCTTC. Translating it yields CASSFRDRAPINPYGYTF.

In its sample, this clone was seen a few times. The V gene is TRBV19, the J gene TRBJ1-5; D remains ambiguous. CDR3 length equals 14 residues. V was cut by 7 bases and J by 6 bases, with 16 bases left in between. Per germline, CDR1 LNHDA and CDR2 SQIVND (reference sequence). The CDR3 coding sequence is TGTGCCAGTACCATAGACGTGTTTAGTCAGCCCCAGCATTTT. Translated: CASTIDVFSQPQHF.

CDR3 in DNA: TGTGCCAGCAGGAGGGCGGATAGGGTTGAAGCTTTCTTT. The encoded protein is CASRRADRVEAFF. This chain connects TRBV7-9 to TRBJ1-1; unclear D gene. This CDR3 comprises 13 residues. CDR1 is SEHNR, CDR2 FQNEAQ, per germline (reference sequence). The V end lost 6 bases, the J end lost 7 bases, and 15 bases lay between the germline ends. The full variable domain, completed using reference TRBV7-9 and TRBJ1-1, is DTGVSQNPRHKITKRGQNVTFRCDPISEHNRLYWYRQTLGQGPEFLTYFQNEAQLEKSRLLSDRFSAERPKGSFSTLEIQRTEQGDSAMYLCASRRADRVEAFFGQGTRLTVV.

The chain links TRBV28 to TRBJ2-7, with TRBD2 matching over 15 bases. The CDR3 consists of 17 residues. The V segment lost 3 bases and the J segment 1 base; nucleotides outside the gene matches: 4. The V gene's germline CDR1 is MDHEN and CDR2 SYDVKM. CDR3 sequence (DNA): TGTGCCAGCAGTTTCGGACTAGCGGGGGGGAAATCCTACGAGCAGTACTTC. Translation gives CASSFGLAGGKSYEQYF.

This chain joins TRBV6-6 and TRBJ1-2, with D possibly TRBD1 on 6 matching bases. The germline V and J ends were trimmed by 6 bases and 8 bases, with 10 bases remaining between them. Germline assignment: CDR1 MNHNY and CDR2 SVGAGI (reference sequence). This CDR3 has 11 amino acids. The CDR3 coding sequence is TGTGCCAGCAGCCCCGACAGGGGCTACACCTTC. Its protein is CASSPDRGYTF.

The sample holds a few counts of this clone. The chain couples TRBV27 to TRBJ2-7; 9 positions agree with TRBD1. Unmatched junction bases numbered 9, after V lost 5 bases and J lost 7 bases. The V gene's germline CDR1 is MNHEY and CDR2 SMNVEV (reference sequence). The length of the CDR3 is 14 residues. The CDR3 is CASSKGQGMREQYF. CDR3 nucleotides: TGTGCCAGCAGTAAAGGACAGGGGATGAGGGAGCAGTACTTC.

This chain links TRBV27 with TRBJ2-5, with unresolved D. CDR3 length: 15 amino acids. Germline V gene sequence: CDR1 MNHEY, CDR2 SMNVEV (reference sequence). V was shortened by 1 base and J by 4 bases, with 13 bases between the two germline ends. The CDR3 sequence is CASSLLPGVGETQYF. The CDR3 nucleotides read TGTGCCAGCAGTTTATTGCCCGGAGTGGGAGAGACCCAGTACTTC.

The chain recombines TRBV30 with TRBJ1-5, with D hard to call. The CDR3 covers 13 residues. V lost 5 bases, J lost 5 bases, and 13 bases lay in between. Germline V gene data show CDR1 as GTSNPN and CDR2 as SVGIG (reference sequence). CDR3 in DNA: TGTGCCTGGGCCTACACCAGCGATCAGCCCCAGCATTTT. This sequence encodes CAWAYTSDQPQHF. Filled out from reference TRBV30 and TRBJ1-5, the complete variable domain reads SQTIHQWPATLVQPVGSPLSLECTVEGTSNPNLYWYRQAAGRGLQLLFYSVGIGQISSEVPQNLSASRPQDRQFILSSKKLLLSDSGFYLCAWAYTSDQPQHFGDGTRLSIL.

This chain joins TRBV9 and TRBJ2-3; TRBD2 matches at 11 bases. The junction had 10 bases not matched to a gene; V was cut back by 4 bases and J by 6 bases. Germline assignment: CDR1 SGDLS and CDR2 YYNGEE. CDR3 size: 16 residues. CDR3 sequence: CASSPRLAGGQDTQYF. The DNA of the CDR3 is TGTGCCAGCAGCCCCCGGTTAGCGGGGGGGCAGGATACGCAGTATTTT.

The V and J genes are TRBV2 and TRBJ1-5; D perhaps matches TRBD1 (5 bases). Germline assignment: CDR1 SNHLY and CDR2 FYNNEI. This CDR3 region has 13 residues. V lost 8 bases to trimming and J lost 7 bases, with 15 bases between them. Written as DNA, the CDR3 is TGTGCCAGCCAAGGGGAGGGGAGGCAGCCCCAGCATTTT. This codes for CASQGEGRQPQHF.

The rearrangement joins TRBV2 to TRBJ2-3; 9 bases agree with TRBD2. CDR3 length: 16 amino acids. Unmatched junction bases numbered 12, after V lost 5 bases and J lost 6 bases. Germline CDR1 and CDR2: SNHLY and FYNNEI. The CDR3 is CASSLASGAGRDTQYF. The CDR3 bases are TGTGCCAGCAGTCTTGCTAGCGGGGCCGGGCGGGATACGCAGTATTTT.

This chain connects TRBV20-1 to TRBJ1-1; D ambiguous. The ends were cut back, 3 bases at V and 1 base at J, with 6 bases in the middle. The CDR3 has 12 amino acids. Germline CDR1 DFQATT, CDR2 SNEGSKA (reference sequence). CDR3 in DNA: TGCAGTGCTAGTCGTCCGAACACTGAAGCTTTCTTT. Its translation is CSASRPNTEAFF.

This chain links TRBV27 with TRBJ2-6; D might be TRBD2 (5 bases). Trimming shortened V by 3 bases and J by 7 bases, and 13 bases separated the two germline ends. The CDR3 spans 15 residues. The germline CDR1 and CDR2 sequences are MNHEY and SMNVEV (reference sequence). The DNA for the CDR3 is TGTGCCAGCAGTTTCTCCGGGGTCGGAGCCAACGTCCTGACTTTC. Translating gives CASSFSGVGANVLTF.

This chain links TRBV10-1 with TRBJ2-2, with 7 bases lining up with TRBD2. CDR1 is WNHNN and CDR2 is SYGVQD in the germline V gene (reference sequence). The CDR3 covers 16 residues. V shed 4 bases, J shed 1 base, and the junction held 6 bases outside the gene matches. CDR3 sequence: CASSGGGTRNTGELFF. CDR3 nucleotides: TGCGCCAGCAGTGGGGGGGGTACGCGGAACACCGGGGAGCTGTTTTTT.

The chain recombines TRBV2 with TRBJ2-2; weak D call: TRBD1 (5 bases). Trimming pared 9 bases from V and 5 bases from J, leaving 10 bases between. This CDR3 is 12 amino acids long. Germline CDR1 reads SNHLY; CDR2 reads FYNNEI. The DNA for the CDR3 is TGTGCCAGTGGACACGGGACCGGGGAGCTGTTTTTT. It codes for CASGHGTGELFF.

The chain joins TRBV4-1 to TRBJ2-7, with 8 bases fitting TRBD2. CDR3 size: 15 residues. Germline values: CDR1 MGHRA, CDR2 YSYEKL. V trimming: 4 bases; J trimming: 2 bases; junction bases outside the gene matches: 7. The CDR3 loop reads CASSRQRESAYEQYF. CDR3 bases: TGCGCCAGCAGCCGACAGCGGGAGTCGGCCTACGAGCAGTACTTC.

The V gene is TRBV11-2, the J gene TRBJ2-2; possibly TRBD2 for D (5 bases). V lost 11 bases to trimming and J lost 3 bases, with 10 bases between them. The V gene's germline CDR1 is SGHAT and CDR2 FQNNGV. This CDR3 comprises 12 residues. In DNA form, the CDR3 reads TGTGCCCTAAAGGAGGACACCGGGGAGCTGTTTTTT. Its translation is CALKEDTGELFF.